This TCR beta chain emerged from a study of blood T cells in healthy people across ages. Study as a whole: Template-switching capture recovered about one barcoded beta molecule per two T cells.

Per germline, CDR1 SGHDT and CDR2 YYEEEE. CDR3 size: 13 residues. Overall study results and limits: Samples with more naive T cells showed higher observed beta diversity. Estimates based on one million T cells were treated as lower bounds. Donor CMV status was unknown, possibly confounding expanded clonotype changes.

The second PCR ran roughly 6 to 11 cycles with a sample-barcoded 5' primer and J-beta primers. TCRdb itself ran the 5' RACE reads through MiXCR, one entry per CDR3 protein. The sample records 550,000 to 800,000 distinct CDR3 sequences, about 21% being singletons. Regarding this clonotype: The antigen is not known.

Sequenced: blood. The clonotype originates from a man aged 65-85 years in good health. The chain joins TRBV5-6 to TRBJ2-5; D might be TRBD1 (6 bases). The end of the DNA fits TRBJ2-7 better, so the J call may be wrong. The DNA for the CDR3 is TGTGCCAGCAGCGGGGGACACCACTACGAGCAGTACTTC. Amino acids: CASSGGHHYEQYF.